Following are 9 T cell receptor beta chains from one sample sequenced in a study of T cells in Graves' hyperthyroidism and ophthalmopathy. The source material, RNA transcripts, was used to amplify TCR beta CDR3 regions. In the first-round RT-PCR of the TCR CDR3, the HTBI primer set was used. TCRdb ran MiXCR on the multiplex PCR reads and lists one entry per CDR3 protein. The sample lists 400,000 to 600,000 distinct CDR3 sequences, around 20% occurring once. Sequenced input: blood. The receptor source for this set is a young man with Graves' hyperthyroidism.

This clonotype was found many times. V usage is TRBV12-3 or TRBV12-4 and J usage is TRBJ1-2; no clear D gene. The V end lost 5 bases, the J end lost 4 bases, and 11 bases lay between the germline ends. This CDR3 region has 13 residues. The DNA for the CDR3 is TGTGCCAGCAGTCCCTACAGAATCTATGGCTACACCTTC. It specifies CASSPYRIYGYTF.

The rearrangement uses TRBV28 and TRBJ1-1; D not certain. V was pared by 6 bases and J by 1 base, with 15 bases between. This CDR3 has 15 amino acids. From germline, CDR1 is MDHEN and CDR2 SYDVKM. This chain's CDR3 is CASSPLPRGNTEAFF. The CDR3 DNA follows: TGTGCCAGCAGCCCGCTCCCCCGGGGGAACACTGAAGCTTTCTTT.

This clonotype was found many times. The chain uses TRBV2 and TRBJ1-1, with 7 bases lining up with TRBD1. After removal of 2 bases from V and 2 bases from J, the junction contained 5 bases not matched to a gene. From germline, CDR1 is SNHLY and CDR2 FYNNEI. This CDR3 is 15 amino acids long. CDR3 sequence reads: CASSEQGGLNTEAFF. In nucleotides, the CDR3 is TGTGCCAGCAGTGAACAGGGGGGCCTTAACACTGAAGCTTTCTTT.

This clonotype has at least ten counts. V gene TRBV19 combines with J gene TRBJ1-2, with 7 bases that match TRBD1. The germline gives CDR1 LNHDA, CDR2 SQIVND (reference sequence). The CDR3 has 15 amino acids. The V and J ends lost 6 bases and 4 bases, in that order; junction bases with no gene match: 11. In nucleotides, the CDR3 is TGTGCCAGTAGCCAACCGGGACAGCCAGTCTATGGCTACACCTTC. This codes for CASSQPGQPVYGYTF.

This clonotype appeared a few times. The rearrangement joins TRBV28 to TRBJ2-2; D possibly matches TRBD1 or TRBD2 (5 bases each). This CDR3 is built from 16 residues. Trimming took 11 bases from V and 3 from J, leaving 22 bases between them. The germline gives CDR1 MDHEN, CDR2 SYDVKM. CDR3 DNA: TGTGCCGCGGGTGGGACGCCAGGTCGGGACACCGGGGAGCTGTTTTTT. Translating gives CAAGGTPGRDTGELFF.

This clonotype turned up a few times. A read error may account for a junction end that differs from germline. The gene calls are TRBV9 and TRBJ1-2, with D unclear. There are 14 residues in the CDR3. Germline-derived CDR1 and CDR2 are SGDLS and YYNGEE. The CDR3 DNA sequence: TGTGCCAGCAGCCCAGAAAGAGTTAACTATGGCTACGCCTTC. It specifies CASSPERVNYGYAF.

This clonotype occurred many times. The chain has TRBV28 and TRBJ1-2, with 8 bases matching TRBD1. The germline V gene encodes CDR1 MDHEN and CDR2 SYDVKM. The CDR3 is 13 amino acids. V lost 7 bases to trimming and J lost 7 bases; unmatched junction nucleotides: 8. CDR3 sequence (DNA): TGTGCCAGCACACCAGGGGGCGAGGGTGGCTACACCTTC. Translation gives CASTPGGEGGYTF.

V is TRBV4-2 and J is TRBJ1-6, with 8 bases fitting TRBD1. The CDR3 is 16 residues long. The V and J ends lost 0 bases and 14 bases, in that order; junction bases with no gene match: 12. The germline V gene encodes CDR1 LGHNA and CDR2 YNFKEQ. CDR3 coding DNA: TGTGCCAGCAGCCAAGATGGCCCAAGGACAGGGAGGTCCCTCCACTTT. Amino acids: CASSQDGPRTGRSLHF.

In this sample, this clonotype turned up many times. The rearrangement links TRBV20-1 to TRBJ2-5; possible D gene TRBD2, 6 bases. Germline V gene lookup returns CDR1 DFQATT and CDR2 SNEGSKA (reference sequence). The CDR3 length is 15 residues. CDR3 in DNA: TGCAGCGGGGGACGGGGCTTATCTTTTAAAGAGACCCAGTACTTC. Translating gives CSGGRGLSFKETQYF.